Listed below are T cell receptor beta chains from one sample, sequenced in a study of blood T cell repertoires in COVID-19. Assay used: immunoSEQ multiplex PCR; TCRdb lists only in-frame clones, some missing. The sample includes hundreds of thousands of clones, 85% seen only once; the top ten take 1.9%. Sequencing used PBMCs or T cells enriched from blood (not recorded which). The receptor set was obtained from a woman in her 30s who had been exposed to COVID-19. Both conserved end residues are trimmed from each CDR3. The listing skips clone size in some rows; elsewhere it reads once, few, many or a size class.

CDR3aa: ASSRQGLFLTEAF; abundance: many; len: 13; j_gene: TRBJ1-1; v_gene: TRBV27
CDR3aa: ASSIEGSRHSGNTIY; abundance: .; len: 15; j_gene: TRBJ1-3; v_gene: TRBV19
CDR3aa: ASSRQGGQETQY; abundance: .; len: 12; j_gene: TRBJ2-5; v_gene: TRBV7-3
CDR3aa: ASSSLPGQGNTIY; abundance: .; len: 13; j_gene: TRBJ1-3; v_gene: TRBV6-1
CDR3aa: ASSDQLAGAISTGELF; abundance: .; len: 16; j_gene: TRBJ2-2; v_gene: TRBV6-1
CDR3aa: ASSPDRAGISGANVLT; abundance: .; len: 16; j_gene: TRBJ2-6; v_gene: TRBV5-8
CDR3aa: ASSLAGVVSYEQY; abundance: .; len: 13; j_gene: TRBJ2-7; v_gene: TRBV6-5
CDR3aa: ASSSGTGGIYGYT; abundance: .; len: 13; j_gene: TRBJ1-2; v_gene: TRBV19
CDR3aa: ASSLNLNYEQY; abundance: once; len: 11; j_gene: TRBJ2-7; v_gene: TRBV7-2
CDR3aa: ASSSLVLPSGKGEQY; abundance: .; len: 15; j_gene: TRBJ2-7; v_gene: TRBV7-9
CDR3aa: AIRGGGTHGLGEKLF; abundance: few; len: 15; j_gene: TRBJ1-4; v_gene: TRBV10-3
CDR3aa: ASSLAHMTGGTEAF; abundance: few; len: 14; j_gene: TRBJ1-1; v_gene: TRBV7-9
CDR3aa: AWIRNGRGSEQY; abundance: .; len: 12; j_gene: TRBJ2-7; v_gene: TRBV30
CDR3aa: ASSQRTGGPKETQY; abundance: .; len: 14; j_gene: TRBJ2-5; v_gene: TRBV3-1/TRBV3-2
CDR3aa: SASRRTGMNTEAF; abundance: .; len: 13; j_gene: TRBJ1-1; v_gene: TRBV20-1
CDR3aa: ASSRTGEKAGNTIY; abundance: .; len: 14; j_gene: TRBJ1-3; v_gene: TRBV7-3
CDR3aa: ASSRGQGARFSGELF; abundance: .; len: 15; j_gene: TRBJ2-2; v_gene: TRBV19
CDR3aa: ASSSARGAANYGYT; abundance: .; len: 14; j_gene: TRBJ1-2; v_gene: TRBV5-1
CDR3aa: ASSQDVGQGARSNQPQH; abundance: .; len: 17; j_gene: TRBJ1-5; v_gene: TRBV4-1